The 18 T cell receptor beta chains below all came from one sample that was sequenced in a study of cytomegalovirus exposure and HLA in healthy donors. Primers included in the PCR were 60 Vbeta and 13 Jbeta primers. Produced via immunoSEQ multiplex PCR; TCRdb's table is partial and in-frame only. The data hold some 180,000 clones, with around 83% observed a single time. The sequencing input was PBMCs. The receptors originated from a man in his forties in good health and CMV-seropositive.

J is TRBJ2-2 and V is TRBV27; TRBD2 is a possible D gene (6 bases). The CDR3 covers 15 residues. Looked up from germline, CDR1 is MNHEY and CDR2 is SMNVEV (reference sequence). The V end lost 6 bases, the J end lost 3 bases, and 14 bases lay between the germline ends. The CDR3: CASRYFSGDTGELFF. CDR3 bases: TGTGCCAGCAGATATTTTAGCGGAGACACCGGGGAGCTGTTTTTT.

J is TRBJ2-7 and V is TRBV7-8, with TRBD2 matching 11 bases. The CDR3 covers 15 residues. Germline CDR1 reads SGHVS; CDR2 reads FQNEAQ. The V gene end was trimmed by 4 bases and the J gene end by 6 bases; junction bases not matched to a gene: 8. Written as DNA, the CDR3 is TGTGCCAGCAGCTCGACTAGCGGGACTGTTGGCGAGCAGTACTTC. It yields the protein CASSSTSGTVGEQYF. Looking up the rest from reference TRBV7-8 and TRBJ2-7 gives the full variable domain: GAGVSQSPRYKVAKRGQDVALRCDPISGHVSLFWYQQALGQGPEFLTYFQNEAQLDKSGLPSDRFFAERPEGSVSTLKIQRTQQEDSAVYLCASSSTSGTVGEQYFGPGTRLTVT.

The sample holds one count of this clone. The rearrangement uses TRBV9 and TRBJ2-1, with D perhaps TRBD2 (6 bases). The germline V gene has CDR1 SGDLS and CDR2 YYNGEE. Trimming pared 4 bases from V and 6 bases from J, leaving 17 bases between. CDR3 length equals 15 residues. The CDR3 here is CASSPVGGARNEQFF. DNA of the CDR3: TGTGCCAGCAGCCCGGTGGGCGGGGCCCGCAATGAGCAGTTCTTC.

The rearrangement joins TRBV7-9 to TRBJ2-2, with 8 bases fitting TRBD2. The V gene's germline CDR1 is SEHNR and CDR2 FQNEAQ (reference sequence). There are 15 residues in the CDR3. Trimming removed 5 bases from V and 4 bases from J; junction bases left unmatched: 6. The CDR3 loop reads CASSPGTRGTGELFF. CDR3 coding DNA: TGTGCCAGCAGCCCGGGGACTAGGGGCACCGGGGAGCTGTTTTTT.

This clone was detected only a few times. The rearrangement links TRBV28 to TRBJ1-5; unclear D gene. This CDR3 comprises 12 residues. V lost 7 bases and J 5 bases, leaving 9 bases between the germline ends. The germline gives CDR1 MDHEN, CDR2 SYDVKM. This CDR3 is CASTGSDQPQHF. CDR3 bases: TGTGCCAGCACTGGAAGCGATCAGCCCCAGCATTTT. Combining the CDR3 with reference TRBV28 and TRBJ1-5 gives the whole variable domain DVKVTQSSRYLVKRTGEKVFLECVQDMDHENMFWYRQDPGLGLRLIYFSYDVKMKEKGDIPEGYSVSREKKERFSLILESASTNQTSMYLCASTGSDQPQHFGDGTRLSIL.

The V call is TRBV27, the J call TRBJ1-2; D is uncertain. Germline V gives CDR1 MNHEY, CDR2 SMNVEV (reference sequence). There are 9 residues in the CDR3. The CDR3 here is CASRNGYTF. CDR3 nucleotide sequence: TGTGCAAGTAGAAACGGCTACACCTTC.

The chain uses TRBV6-1 and TRBJ2-7, with D tentatively TRBD1 (6 bases). Trimming removed 3 bases at V and 7 bases at J, with 10 bases between. CDR3 size: 12 residues. The germline gives CDR1 MNHNS, CDR2 SASEGT. The CDR3 DNA reads as TGTGCCAGCAGTGAGGCCACAGGGGAGCAGTACTTC. It yields the protein CASSEATGEQYF.

J is TRBJ2-3 and V is TRBV19; D possibly corresponds to TRBD1 (6 bases). In germline, CDR1 is LNHDA, CDR2 SQIVND (reference sequence). V was trimmed by 4 bases and J by 4 bases, leaving 9 bases between them. CDR3 size: 13 residues. The CDR3 DNA is TGTGCCAGTAGTACCTCAGGGGCAGATACGCAGTATTTT. Protein product: CASSTSGADTQYF.

The chain has TRBV10-3 and TRBJ2-1, with 12 bases identical to TRBD1. CDR1 and CDR2 (germline): ENHRY, SYGVKD. There are 16 residues in the CDR3. The junction had 1 base not matched to a gene; V was cut back by 0 bases and J by 4 bases. The CDR3 nucleotides are TGTGCCATCAGTGAGTCGGGACAGGGGGCATACAATGAGCAGTTCTTC. Translation: CAISESGQGAYNEQFF.

In DNA, the CDR3 is TGTGCCAGCAGTACTAGAGGGGATACGCAGTATTTT. Translated, it gives CASSTRGDTQYF. The V call is TRBV6-1, the J call TRBJ2-3; TRBD2 might be the D (5 bases). This CDR3 spans 12 amino acids. Looked up from germline, CDR1 is MNHNS and CDR2 is SASEGT. The ends were cut back, 5 bases at V and 6 bases at J, with 9 bases in the middle.

V is TRBV5-4 and J is TRBJ1-2; D possibly corresponds to TRBD1 (6 bases). CDR1 and CDR2 from the germline V gene are SGHNT and YYREEE (reference sequence). Trimming removed 4 bases from V and 3 bases from J, with 16 bases in between. This CDR3 contains 15 residues. CDR3 nucleotides: TGTGCCAGCAGCGGGGGCAGGCCAGGGGACTATGGCTACACCTTC. Protein: CASSGGRPGDYGYTF.

The chain carries TRBV6-1 and TRBJ1-1; 8 nucleotides align to TRBD1. V gave up 9 bases and J gave up 5 bases; unmatched junction bases: 5. This CDR3 contains 12 residues. Germline loops: CDR1 MNHNS, CDR2 SASEGT. The CDR3 protein is CARGRGRTEAFF. The CDR3 nucleotides read TGTGCCAGGGGCAGGGGGCGGACTGAAGCTTTCTTT.

The chain couples TRBV27 to TRBJ2-6; TRBD1 agrees at 10 bases. The CDR3 sequence is 17 residues long. V lost 6 bases and J lost 2; bases outside the gene matches: 7. Germline-derived CDR1 and CDR2 are MNHEY and SMNVEV (reference sequence). CDR3 nucleotides: TGTGCCAGCAGCCGTCCCGGGACAGGGGCTGGGGCCAACGTCCTGACTTTC. Its translation: CASSRPGTGAGANVLTF.

The V and J genes are TRBV7-9 and TRBJ2-5; D is undetermined. V was pared by 1 base and J by 4 bases, with 7 bases between. Germline lookup yields CDR1 SEHNR and CDR2 FQNEAQ (reference sequence). The CDR3 loop spans 13 amino acids. CDR3 coding DNA: TGTGCCAGCAGCTTAGAAGGCGGAGAGACCCAGTACTTC. This sequence encodes CASSLEGGETQYF.

This chain joins TRBV19 and TRBJ2-7; D not certain. Germline-derived CDR1 and CDR2 are LNHDA and SQIVND (reference sequence). CDR3 length: 14 residues. The germline V and J ends were trimmed by 5 bases and 5 bases, with 16 bases remaining between them. The DNA for the CDR3 is TGTGCCAGTAGTGATCCCCAAATCATAGACGAGCAGTACTTC. It specifies CASSDPQIIDEQYF.

J is TRBJ2-3 and V is TRBV9; a possible D gene is TRBD2 (6 bases). The CDR3 is 13 amino acids. The germline V gene encodes CDR1 SGDLS and CDR2 YYNGEE. Deletions cut 3 bases from V and 1 base from J, with 6 bases between. CDR3 DNA sequence: TGTGCCAGCAGCGGGGGGGGCACAGATACGCAGTATTTT. This sequence encodes CASSGGGTDTQYF.

V is TRBV5-1 and J is TRBJ1-1; tentatively, D is TRBD1 (5 bases). Trimming shortened V by 4 bases and J by 10 bases, and 17 bases separated the two germline ends. Germline V gene sequence: CDR1 SGHRS, CDR2 YFSETQ. This CDR3 has 13 residues. DNA for the CDR3: TGCGCCAGCAGCCAAAAAACCAGGGAACCAGCTTTCTTT. Protein: CASSQKTREPAFF.

The chain uses TRBV25-1 and TRBJ2-5; D is ambiguous. This CDR3 is 10 amino acids long. The V and J ends lost 8 bases and 9 bases respectively, with 10 bases between them. Looked up from germline, CDR1 is MGHDK and CDR2 is SYGVNS. CDR3 residues: CASARKAQYF. The CDR3 DNA reads TGTGCCAGCGCGAGGAAGGCCCAGTACTTC. The whole variable domain, filled in from reference TRBV25-1 and TRBJ2-5, reads EADIYQTPRYLVIGTGKKITLECSQTMGHDKMYWYQQDPGMELHLIHYSYGVNSTEKGDLSSESTVSRIRTEHFPLTLESARPSHTSQYLCASARKAQYFGPGTRLLVL.